Listed here are 8 T cell receptor beta chains from one sample, sequenced in a study of T-cell reconstitution after alpha-beta-depleted transplantation in children. The TCRbeta library incorporated unique molecular identifiers. TCRdb itself ran the PCR reads through MiXCR, one entry per CDR3 protein. The table includes roughly 120,000 distinct CDR3 sequences, 20% to 25% detected once. Source: PBMCs, mostly from graft donor cells, taken 180 days after TCRalphabeta/CD19-depleted stem cell transplant. These receptors all come from a male patient aged 2-15 years who had a stem cell transplant for chronic granulomatous disease, so the T cells may come from the graft donor.

In nucleotides, the CDR3 is TGTGCCAGCAGTTTCACCGCGTCGTTCAATGAGCAGTTCTTC. It is translated as CASSFTASFNEQFF. The chain has TRBV12-3 or TRBV12-4 and TRBJ2-1; D remains ambiguous. This CDR3 contains 14 residues. V was trimmed by 3 bases and J by 6 bases, leaving 12 bases between them.

Many counts were recorded for this clonotype. The chain recombines TRBV7-3 with TRBJ2-1; the D gene is possibly TRBD2 (6 bases). The germline V and J ends were trimmed by 5 bases and 1 base, with 15 bases remaining between them. CDR1 is SGHTA, CDR2 FQGTGA, per germline. There are 16 residues in the CDR3. This chain's CDR3 is CASSEKGTVSYNEQFF. The CDR3 DNA follows: TGTGCCAGCAGCGAAAAAGGGACTGTTTCCTACAATGAGCAGTTCTTC.

The gene calls are TRBV27 and TRBJ1-1; D not resolved. Deletions cut 1 base from V and 1 base from J, with 4 bases between. CDR3 length equals 13 residues. Germline CDR1 reads MNHEY; CDR2 reads SMNVEV (reference sequence). CDR3: CASSLYGNTEAFF. The CDR3 DNA sequence: TGTGCCAGCAGTTTATATGGGAACACTGAAGCTTTCTTT.

There are many counts of this clonotype. This chain uses TRBV4-3 with TRBJ1-1; 8 bases are shared with TRBD1. The CDR3 consists of 14 residues. Germline V gene data show CDR1 as LGHNA and CDR2 as YSLEER. After removal of 1 base from V and 10 bases from J, the junction contained 8 bases not matched to a gene. CDR3 protein: CASSQVGQGLRAFF. The CDR3 bases are TGCGCCAGCAGCCAAGTAGGACAGGGTTTACGAGCTTTCTTT.

This chain uses TRBV20-1 with TRBJ2-3, with D possibly being TRBD2 (6 bases). The V end lost 1 base, the J end lost 2 bases, and 7 bases lay between the germline ends. This CDR3 comprises 13 residues. Germline CDR1 DFQATT, CDR2 SNEGSKA (reference sequence). CDR3: CSARAGATDTQYF. DNA of the CDR3: TGCAGTGCTAGAGCGGGAGCCACAGATACGCAGTATTTT.

This clonotype was detected only a few times. In DNA, the CDR3 is TGTGCCAGCAGTGCGCCGACTCGTGAAAAACTGTTTTTT. This encodes CASSAPTREKLFF. The chain couples TRBV28 to TRBJ1-4, with no clear D. V was clipped by 5 bases and J by 7 bases, with 11 bases between them. This CDR3 has 13 amino acids. Germline V CDR1 and CDR2: MDHEN, SYDVKM.

V gene TRBV7-7 combines with J gene TRBJ2-7; D uncertain. Germline V gene data show CDR1 as SSHAT and CDR2 as FNYEAQ (reference sequence). The CDR3 spans 15 residues. Trimming removed 5 bases at V and 0 bases at J, with 14 bases between. CDR3 sequence (DNA): TGTGCCAGCAGCCCCACGTTTCTGGACTCCTACGAGCAGTACTTC. Its protein is CASSPTFLDSYEQYF.

This clonotype was counted ten times or more. The chain carries TRBV11-1 and TRBJ1-1; the D is unclear. V lost 2 bases, J lost 2 bases, and 9 bases lay in between. Germline V gene sequence: CDR1 SGHAT, CDR2 FQDESV (reference sequence). The length of the CDR3 is 14 residues. In nucleotides, the CDR3 is TGTGCCAGCAGCTTATCAAGTGGTAACACTGAAGCTTTCTTT. Protein sequence: CASSLSSGNTEAFF.